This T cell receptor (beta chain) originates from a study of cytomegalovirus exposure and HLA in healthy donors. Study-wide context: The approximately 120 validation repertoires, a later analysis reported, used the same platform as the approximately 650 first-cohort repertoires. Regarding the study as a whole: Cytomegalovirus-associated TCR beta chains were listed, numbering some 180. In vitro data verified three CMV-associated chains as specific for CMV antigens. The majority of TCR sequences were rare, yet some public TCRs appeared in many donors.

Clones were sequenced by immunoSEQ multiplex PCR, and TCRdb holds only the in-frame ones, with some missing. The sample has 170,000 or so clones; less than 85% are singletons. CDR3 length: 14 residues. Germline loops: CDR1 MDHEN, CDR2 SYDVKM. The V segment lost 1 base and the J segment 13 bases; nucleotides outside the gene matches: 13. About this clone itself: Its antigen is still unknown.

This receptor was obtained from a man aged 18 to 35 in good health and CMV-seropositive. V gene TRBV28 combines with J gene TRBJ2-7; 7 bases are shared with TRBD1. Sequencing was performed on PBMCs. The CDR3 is CASSLSGQTVMLYF. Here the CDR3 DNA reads TGTGCCAGCAGTTTATCGGGACAGACCGTCATGCTTTACTTC.